This T cell receptor beta chain was documented in a study of CD8+ T cells in alopecia areata. For the study at large: The share of scalp area affected provided the severity score for treated patients.

V was pared by 6 bases and J by 4 bases, with 9 bases of the junction left unmatched. Germline V CDR1 and CDR2: SQVTM, ANQGSEA. CDR3 length equals 15 residues. This sample's treatment: oral pan-JAK inhibitor, 5-10 mg twice daily. General study points: Since there was just one nonresponder, nobody can yet say how baseline CD8+ expansion ties to response.

A word on this clone: Antigen: not known.

Following RNA extraction, reverse transcription yielded cDNA that acted as the sequencing template. The repertoire was sequenced with immunoSEQ multiplex PCR; TCRdb's copy has only in-frame clones and lacks some. The data show around 190,000 clones, 60% seen once. The source was CD4+ T cells sorted from blood, collected at week 24, from a patient treated with tofacitinib. This clonotype originated in a human donor with alopecia areata. This chain connects TRBV29-1 to TRBJ1-5; 10 bases are shared with TRBD1. CDR3 bases: TGCAGCGTGATTCCCGGGACAGGGGTAAATCAGCCCCAGCATTTT. Its translation is CSVIPGTGVNQPQHF.